This record looks at one TCR beta chain sequence and its context. The data derive from a study of CD8+CD57+ T cells in acquired aplastic anemia. Germline V gives CDR1 ENHRY, CDR2 SYGVKD. The J segment lost 10 bases and the V segment lost 7 bases, leaving 9 bases of the junction unmatched. The CDR3 covers 13 residues. The use of genomic DNA as template underpinned the TCR beta VDJ and CDR3 profiling. MiXCR was run by TCRdb on the reads, yielding one entry per CDR3 protein. Of approximately 300,000 distinct CDR3 sequences in the sample, roughly 59% are singletons; the top ten hold under 1.5%. Sequencing involved patients with CD8+CD57+ cell expansion previously shown by flow cytometry. Blood samples were obtained from patients who had received no prior therapy.

This clonotype was obtained from a human donor with aplastic anemia. Source material: sorted CD4+, CD8+, or CD8+CD57+ T cells (not recorded which) from PBMCs. V and J are TRBV10-3 and TRBJ2-1; TRBD1 aligns across 8 bases. In DNA form, the CDR3 reads TGTGCCATCAATCAGGGGGCGAACACCGAGCAGTTCTTC. Protein sequence: CAINQGANTEQFF.